Below, 32 T cell receptor beta chains from the same sample are listed, as sequenced in a study of blood T cell repertoires in COVID-19. Profiling relied on immunoSEQ multiplex PCR, and the TCRdb table lists in-frame clones only, not all of them. The sample carries around 200,000 clones, over 75% recorded once. Sequenced: PBMCs or T cells enriched from blood (not recorded which). These receptor sequences come from a man aged 35 to 55 who had recovered from COVID-19.

The chain links TRBV27 to TRBJ2-3, with D possibly being TRBD2 (6 bases). The CDR3 loop spans 14 amino acids. Germline CDR1 MNHEY, CDR2 SMNVEV (reference sequence). The germline V and J ends were trimmed by 2 bases and 2 bases, with 8 bases remaining between them. CDR3 amino acids: CASSLRGFTDTQYF. The CDR3 region has the DNA TGTGCCAGCAGTTTACGGGGGTTCACAGATACGCAGTATTTT.

This clone was seen a handful of times. The chain is built from TRBV28 and TRBJ2-1; no reliable D call. The germline V and J ends were trimmed by 7 bases and 4 bases, with 17 bases remaining between them. The CDR3 has 15 amino acids. Germline values: CDR1 MDHEN, CDR2 SYDVKM. CDR3 sequence: CASTLSVTSYNEQFF. Written as DNA, the CDR3 is TGTGCCAGCACCCTTAGTGTAACTTCTTACAATGAGCAGTTCTTC.

The V and J genes are TRBV6-1 and TRBJ2-7; D might be TRBD1 (6 bases). Germline V gene sequence: CDR1 MNHNS, CDR2 SASEGT. The V end lost 3 bases, the J end lost 6 bases, and 18 bases lay between the germline ends. The CDR3 totals 15 residues. The DNA of the CDR3 is TGTGCCAGCAGTGAGCACAGGGCCGTGATCCGCGAGCAGTACTTC. Its protein is CASSEHRAVIREQYF.

The rearrangement links TRBV24-1 to TRBJ2-7; weak D call: TRBD2 (5 bases). The CDR3 is 19 residues long. Deletions cut 11 bases from V and 1 base from J, with 32 bases between. Germline V gives CDR1 KGHDR, CDR2 SFDVKD. CDR3: CARKLNWSRLQRYSYEQYF. Written as DNA, the CDR3 is TGTGCCAGGAAGCTAAATTGGTCCCGCCTTCAGCGGTATTCCTACGAGCAGTACTTC.

For this clone: The same CDR3 arises from other DNA sequences in this sample as well. The rearrangement links TRBV3-1 (or the pseudogene TRBV3-2) to TRBJ1-1; no firm D call. The CDR3 loop spans 15 amino acids. The germline V and J ends were trimmed by 1 base and 1 base, with 10 bases remaining between them. CDR1 and CDR2 from the germline V gene are LGHDT and YNNKEL (reference sequence). CDR3 sequence reads: CASSQGAGGNTEAFF. The CDR3 region has the DNA TGTGCCAGCAGCCAAGGAGCAGGAGGGAACACTGAAGCTTTCTTT.

This clone was seen only a few times. This chain uses TRBV19 with TRBJ2-7, with D possibly matching TRBD1 (5 bases). The CDR3 contains 15 residues. Germline assignment: CDR1 LNHDA and CDR2 SQIVND (reference sequence). Trimming removed 4 bases from V and 2 bases from J, with 15 bases in between. The CDR3 nucleotides are TGTGCCAGTAGTACGAGACGACAGTGGCCCTACGAGCAGTACTTC. Amino acid sequence: CASSTRRQWPYEQYF.

CDR3 DNA: TGTGCCAGCAGCGTATCAGGGGAAAGGGAACAGCCCCAGCATTTT. This sequence encodes CASSVSGEREQPQHF. J is TRBJ1-5 and V is TRBV9, with D possibly TRBD1 on 6 matching bases. CDR1 is SGDLS and CDR2 is YYNGEE in the germline V gene. The germline V and J ends were trimmed by 1 base and 7 bases, with 15 bases remaining between them. The CDR3 spans 15 residues.

The chain couples TRBV7-3 to TRBJ2-3; D gene ambiguous. The CDR3 loop spans 16 amino acids. Trimming stripped 5 bases from V and 1 base from J, with 16 bases between. Germline CDR1 is SGHTA and CDR2 is FQGTGA. The CDR3: CASSPRVRQGTDTQYF. The CDR3 region has the DNA TGTGCCAGCAGCCCCCGAGTGAGACAAGGCACAGATACGCAGTATTTT.

The rearrangement links TRBV5-6 to TRBJ2-3; 7 bases are shared with TRBD2. CDR3 length: 14 amino acids. Trimming took 2 bases from V and 4 from J; bases not matched to a gene: 4. In germline, CDR1 is SGHDT, CDR2 YYEEEE. CDR3 bases: TGTGCCAGCAGCTTTGCTACTAGCGCAGATACGCAGTATTTT. Translating gives CASSFATSADTQYF.

The J gene is TRBJ2-5, the V gene TRBV5-1, with 11 bases matching TRBD2. V lost 4 bases and J lost 7; bases outside the gene matches: 21. Looked up from germline, CDR1 is SGHRS and CDR2 is YFSETQ. The CDR3 is made up of 19 amino acids. This CDR3 is CASSRTGRVLAGGVGTQYF. In DNA form, the CDR3 reads TGCGCCAGCAGCCGGACAGGGAGGGTCCTAGCGGGGGGCGTTGGGACCCAGTACTTC.

This clone has only one observation. The chain couples TRBV9 to TRBJ2-1, with 12 bases that match TRBD2. The CDR3 runs 15 residues. Germline V gene lookup returns CDR1 SGDLS and CDR2 YYNGEE. V dropped 4 bases and J dropped 10; count of bases not matched to a gene: 9. The DNA for the CDR3 is TGTGCCAGCAGCCCCACTAGCGGGGGGTATGGGGAGCAGTTCTTC. It encodes CASSPTSGGYGEQFF. Full variable domain (missing parts from reference TRBV9 and TRBJ2-1): DSGVTQTPKHLITATGQRVTLRCSPRSGDLSVYWYQQSLDQGLQFLIQYYNGEERAKGNILERFSAQQFPDLHSELNLSSLELGDSALYFCASSPTSGGYGEQFFGPGTRLTVL.

The rearrangement links TRBV4-1 to TRBJ2-1, with TRBD2 identical over 13 bases. The CDR3 runs 18 residues. The germline V gene has CDR1 MGHRA and CDR2 YSYEKL. V lost 1 base and J lost 9; bases outside the gene matches: 12. CDR3 residues: CASSQGRTSGRGGVEQFF. Here the CDR3 DNA reads TGCGCCAGCAGCCAAGGTCGGACTAGCGGGAGAGGCGGAGTTGAGCAGTTCTTC.

The chain employs TRBV18 and TRBJ2-3; a weak D match, TRBD2 (6 bases). V lost 0 bases, J lost 8 bases, and 15 bases lay in between. The CDR3 contains 15 residues. Germline V lookup: CDR1 KGHSH, CDR2 LQKENI. The CDR3 coding sequence is TGTGCCAGCTCACCACCGGCGCAGGGAGCGGGTACGCAGTATTTT. Its translation: CASSPPAQGAGTQYF.

The chain couples TRBV9 to TRBJ2-7; 13 bases line up with TRBD2. J was trimmed by 0 bases and V by 0 bases; bases with no gene match: 12. The CDR3 totals 20 residues. Germline lookup yields CDR1 SGDLS and CDR2 YYNGEE. DNA for the CDR3: TGTGCCAGCAGCGTAGGGGACGGACTAGCGGGGGCCCCGAGCTCCTACGAGCAGTACTTC. Amino acids: CASSVGDGLAGAPSSYEQYF.

V and J are TRBV9 and TRBJ2-3, with D uncertain. CDR1 and CDR2 from the germline V gene are SGDLS and YYNGEE. The CDR3 length is 15 residues. Trimming shortened V by 1 base and J by 2 bases, and 11 bases separated the two germline ends. DNA of the CDR3: TGTGCCAGCAGCGTACTCGATACAGACACAGATACGCAGTATTTT. Protein: CASSVLDTDTDTQYF.

V gene TRBV6-5 combines with J gene TRBJ1-4, with D unresolved. With 8 bases removed from V and 5 bases from J, the gap between germline ends came to 9 bases. The germline gives CDR1 MNHEY, CDR2 SVGAGI. This CDR3 region has 12 residues. CDR3 nucleotide sequence: TGTGCCAGCTGCGGCCCAAATGAAAAACTGTTTTTT. Translation gives CASCGPNEKLFF.

As regards this clone: The sample has other DNA sequences that encode this CDR3 too. The V and J genes are TRBV5-1 and TRBJ2-3; D may be TRBD1 (6 bases). CDR3 length: 14 amino acids. With 4 bases removed from V and 2 bases from J, the gap between germline ends came to 11 bases. Germline V CDR1 and CDR2: SGHRS, YFSETQ. The CDR3 loop is CASSLGQNTDTQYF. CDR3 coding DNA: TGCGCCAGCAGCCTCGGACAGAACACAGATACGCAGTATTTT.

CDR3: CASSQTGTSGPSSYEQYF. CDR3 DNA: TGTGCCAGCAGCCAGACCGGGACTAGCGGCCCTAGCTCCTACGAGCAGTACTTC. This chain joins TRBV4-2 and TRBJ2-7, with TRBD2 matching 11 bases. The CDR3 is 18 amino acids. CDR1 LGHNA and CDR2 YNFKEQ come from the germline V gene. Trimming took 3 bases from V and 0 from J; bases not matched to a gene: 10.

This rearrangement joins TRBV5-1 to TRBJ1-2; 7 positions agree with TRBD1. With V trimmed by 0 bases and J by 5 bases, 7 bases remained unmatched. There are 15 residues in the CDR3. Germline V lookup: CDR1 SGHRS, CDR2 YFSETQ. The CDR3 protein is CASSLGVGTAYGYTF. The CDR3 DNA reads as TGCGCCAGCAGCTTGGGGGTAGGGACAGCTTATGGCTACACCTTC.

The rearrangement joins TRBV5-1 to TRBJ2-5; 7 bases fit TRBD1. Trimming at V came to 3 bases and at J to 1 base, leaving 6 bases not matched to a gene. CDR1 and CDR2 (germline): SGHRS, YFSETQ. The CDR3 has 15 residues. CDR3 nucleotides: TGCGCCAGCAGCTCCCAGGGACAGTTCCAAGAGACCCAGTACTTC. It translates to CASSSQGQFQETQYF.

The chain is built from TRBV18 and TRBJ1-1, with unresolved D. The V end lost 4 bases, the J end lost 1 base, and 10 bases lay between the germline ends. Germline CDR1 and CDR2: KGHSH and LQKENI. This CDR3 is built from 14 residues. The CDR3 is CASSLAVGNTEAFF. CDR3 coding DNA: TGTGCCAGCTCACTTGCGGTTGGGAACACTGAAGCTTTCTTT.

V usage is TRBV2 and J usage is TRBJ1-1, with a weak D call TRBD1 (6 bases). The CDR3 extends over 13 amino acids. V lost 7 bases to trimming and J lost 4 bases, with 13 bases between them. The germline gives CDR1 SNHLY, CDR2 FYNNEI. The CDR3 DNA reads TGTGCCAGCAATCGGCAGGGGACCACTGAAGCTTTCTTT. It specifies CASNRQGTTEAFF.

The chain links TRBV4-2 to TRBJ2-3; 9 positions agree with TRBD2. The CDR3 loop spans 16 amino acids. The germline gives CDR1 LGHNA, CDR2 YNFKEQ. Germline trimming cut 6 bases from V and 3 bases from J; bases unmatched to any gene: 10. CDR3 in DNA: TGTGCCAGCAGTCCCCAGGCGGGGGGGCAGACAGATACGCAGTATTTT. Its translation: CASSPQAGGQTDTQYF.

The chain joins TRBV5-1 to TRBJ2-3; the match to TRBD1 covers 7 bases. This CDR3 has 15 residues. The trim removed 0 bases at V and 0 bases at J, leaving 1 base unmatched. CDR1 is SGHRS and CDR2 is YFSETQ in the germline V gene. In DNA, the CDR3 is TGCGCCAGCAGCTTGGGACAGGGTAGCACAGATACGCAGTATTTT. Protein sequence: CASSLGQGSTDTQYF.

This chain joins TRBV7-9 and TRBJ1-2; the D gene is possibly TRBD1 (5 bases). V was clipped by 0 bases and J by 9 bases, with 14 bases between them. CDR3 length: 14 residues. Per the germline V gene, CDR1 is SEHNR and CDR2 is FQNEAQ (reference sequence). This CDR3 is CASSLAGGSERYTF. CDR3 DNA sequence: TGTGCCAGCAGCTTAGCGGGGGGTAGTGAGCGCTACACCTTC.

The chain recombines TRBV19 with TRBJ1-5; TRBD1 might be the D (6 bases). CDR3 length: 16 residues. Deletions cut 2 bases from V and 2 bases from J, with 13 bases between. Germline CDR1 is LNHDA and CDR2 is SQIVND (reference sequence). CDR3 residues: CASSILQTGGNQPQHF. CDR3 in DNA: TGTGCCAGTAGTATACTTCAGACAGGTGGCAATCAGCCCCAGCATTTT.

This chain connects TRBV9 to TRBJ1-4, with TRBD1 matching over 8 bases. CDR3 length equals 17 residues. V lost 3 bases to trimming and J lost 8 bases; unmatched junction nucleotides: 15. Germline CDR1 SGDLS, CDR2 YYNGEE. In DNA, the CDR3 is TGTGCCAGCAGCGAGCGCGCGGGAGGGACAGGAATGGAAAAACTGTTTTTT. Protein sequence: CASSERAGGTGMEKLFF.

The rearrangement uses TRBV7-6 and TRBJ2-5; 10 bases agree with TRBD1. The CDR3 runs 15 residues. CDR1 is SGHVS, CDR2 FNYEAQ, per germline. V shed 4 bases, J shed 5 bases, and the junction held 7 bases outside the gene matches. DNA of the CDR3: TGTGCCAGCAGCTCCCGACAGGGGGCGAGGGAGACCCAGTACTTC. This encodes CASSSRQGARETQYF.

This clone was counted a single time. This chain links TRBV11-2 with TRBJ2-6; TRBD1 aligns across 7 bases. CDR1 SGHAT and CDR2 FQNNGV come from the germline V gene. Trimming at V came to 6 bases and at J to 0 bases, leaving 8 bases not matched to a gene. There are 17 residues in the CDR3. For the CDR3, the DNA is TGTGCCAGCAGTGTCGACAGGGCCCGCTCTGGGGCCAACGTCCTGACTTTC. This codes for CASSVDRARSGANVLTF.

Only a few counts were recorded for this clone. This chain joins TRBV6-4 and TRBJ1-5; TRBD1 agrees at 7 bases. Trimming took 10 bases from V and 5 from J; bases not matched to a gene: 8. The CDR3 runs 13 residues. The germline V gene encodes CDR1 MRHNA and CDR2 SNTAGT. CDR3 in amino acids: CAISDRDYQPQHF. CDR3 DNA sequence: TGTGCCATCTCCGACAGGGACTATCAGCCCCAGCATTTT.

A word on this clone: A junction end diverges from the germline sequence, so it may reflect a read error. This chain uses TRBV5-1 with TRBJ2-2, with 8 bases matching TRBD1. CDR1 is SGHRS, CDR2 YFSETQ, per germline. This CDR3 comprises 14 residues. The chain's CDR3 is CACSRGQSTGELFF. As DNA, the CDR3 is TGCGCCTGCAGCAGGGGGCAGTCCACCGGGGAGCTGTTTTTT.

V gene TRBV5-6 combines with J gene TRBJ1-1, with a tentative D call TRBD1 (5 bases). The CDR3 contains 14 residues. Trimming cost V 0 bases and J 10 bases, with 16 bases left between them. In germline, CDR1 is SGHDT, CDR2 YYEEEE. CDR3 sequence reads: CASSLVSGGGGAFF. The CDR3 region has the DNA TGTGCCAGCAGCTTGGTTTCGGGGGGTGGCGGAGCTTTCTTT.